The 6 T cell receptor beta chains below all came from one sample that was sequenced in a study of T cell repertoires in cytomegalovirus infection. MiXCR, applied by TCRdb to the reads, yields one record per CDR3 protein. This table has a few hundred thousand distinct CDR3 sequences, approximately 40% appearing once. These receptors' targets are unknown. Sequences were derived from cultured PBMCs, sampled from culture after CMV antigen stimulation. These receptors came from a human donor in good health (CMV status not recorded). Some clones in this sample may be carry-over from other donors' samples.

This clonotype was detected a few times. The chain has TRBV7-9 and TRBJ2-3; possible D gene TRBD2, 6 bases. The CDR3 spans 13 residues. The germline gives CDR1 SEHNR, CDR2 FQNEAQ (reference sequence). The V end lost 7 bases, the J end lost 0 bases, and 8 bases lay between the germline ends. This chain's CDR3 is CASIAESTDTQYF. The DNA of the CDR3 is TGTGCCAGCATAGCGGAGAGCACAGATACGCAGTATTTT.

The CDR3 DNA is TGTGCCAGCAGCTTAGCACCGAACTCTGGAAACACCATATATTTT. It encodes CASSLAPNSGNTIYF. This chain uses TRBV7-2 with TRBJ1-3; D uncertain. V was shortened by 0 bases and J by 0 bases, with 6 bases between the two germline ends. Per the germline V gene, CDR1 is SGHTA and CDR2 is FQGNSA. This CDR3 comprises 15 residues.

About this clonotype itself: Just one base apart from a much larger clone, this may be a read error. V is TRBV7-2 and J is TRBJ2-6; possibly TRBD2 for D (6 bases). The germline gives CDR1 SGHTA, CDR2 FQGNSA. There are 16 residues in the CDR3. CDR3 in amino acids: CASRPRGTAGANVLPF. CDR3 nucleotide sequence: TGTGCCAGCAGACCCCGGGGGACGGCTGGGGCCAACGTCCTGCCTTTC.

This clonotype appeared a few times. This rearrangement joins TRBV7-9 to TRBJ2-6, with 7 bases matching TRBD1. Per the germline V gene, CDR1 is SEHNR and CDR2 is FQNEAQ (reference sequence). J gave up 2 bases and V 5 bases, and 6 bases lay outside the gene matches. The CDR3 is 16 amino acids. CDR3 bases: TGTGCCAGCAGCACAACAGGGGCGGCTGGGGCCAACGTCCTGACTTTC. Protein: CASSTTGAAGANVLTF.

This clonotype occurred a few times. This chain joins TRBV7-2 and TRBJ2-7; D is uncertain. V gave up 0 bases and J gave up 3 bases, with 9 bases separating them. The CDR3 covers 14 residues. The germline CDR1 and CDR2 sequences are SGHTA and FQGNSA. In DNA, the CDR3 is TGTGCCAGCAGCTTAGCGACCACAGACTACGAGCAGTACTTC. It translates to CASSLATTDYEQYF.

This clonotype was recorded a few times. The genes are TRBV7-9 and TRBJ2-7; the match to TRBD1 covers 8 bases. The CDR3 contains 18 residues. The germline V gene encodes CDR1 SEHNR and CDR2 FQNEAQ (reference sequence). V lost 2 bases, J lost 1 base, and 13 bases stayed unmatched. The CDR3: CASSLSGAPGQASYEQYF. DNA of the CDR3: TGTGCCAGCAGCTTATCGGGTGCTCCGGGACAGGCTTCCTACGAGCAGTACTTC.